This TCR beta chain was recovered during a study of blood T cell repertoires in COVID-19 (dated by TCRdb to the early 2020s). Regarding the research as a whole: Collaborator samples came from the United States, Italy and Spain and covered acute and convalescent phases of COVID-19. The samples were drawn from two sources: the first 160 participants of the ongoing ImmuneRACE study, and 1,200 or so subjects contributed by 6 global collaborators. The repertoires were made available in a free public database intended to serve as a resource for research on the immune response to SARS-CoV-2. Subjects who had been exposed to COVID-19, were actively infected with it, or had recovered from it provided the deeply sampled blood TCRbeta repertoires that made up the dataset. The sample metadata nearly always contained a de-identified subject ID, COVID-19 status, age in years and sex. Where HLA class I and class II types were available, the types were taken from metadata supplied by the sample provider, not from assay-based typing. The material from the prospective study consisted of cDNA or gDNA derived from T cells, B-cell-depleted T cells, or PBMCs.

Whole blood was collected in K2EDTA tubes by collaborating institutions according to the institutions' own protocols. Collaborator samples were shipped for TCRbeta analysis as frozen whole blood, isolated PBMCs, or DNA extracted from either sample type. TCRbeta CDR3 regions were amplified from genomic DNA using the immunoSEQ Assay, a bias-controlled multiplex PCR. The study's own analysis went as follows. Nucleated cell counts per sample were estimated from amplification of reference gene primers within the assay. Sequence reads were collapsed and filtered to measure the absolute abundance of every unique TCRbeta CDR3 rearrangement. For each sample, productive Simpson clonality was calculated by taking the square root of Simpson's diversity index across productive rearrangements. Not all clones reach the TCRdb copy of this immuneACCESS table, which keeps in-frame sequences only. Checked studies attribute under half of the gap to unresolved V genes and leave the rest unexplained. That table gives V, J and clone size, and the DNA gave D and trimming. Recorded for this sample are over 150,000 clones; 76% of them occurred a single time. The ten biggest clones cover around 3.5% of the sample.

This clone was found once. The specificity of this receptor is unknown. There are no base qualities to consult, and no much larger clone falls within one base. Study-level results and caveats: Clinical and demographic metadata were provided uncurated, with the amount varying by source and participant.

The sample was peripheral blood. The clonotype comes from a woman older than 75 with acute or convalescent COVID-19.

CDR3 loop: CAWCSGKNQPQHF. The nucleotide sequence reads as follows: TGTGCCTGGTGTTCAGGGAAGAACCAGCCCCAGCATTTT. In this chain, TRBV30 is recombined with TRBJ1-5; the D gene is possibly TRBD1, with 5 bases matching. There are 13 amino acids in the CDR3, from cysteine to phenylalanine inclusive. Left in the record is the CDR3 DNA by itself, 39 bases read in frame from the first base. Per the germline V gene (reference sequence), GTSNPN is the CDR1 and SVGIG is the CDR2. Deletion took 5 bases off V and 7 bases off J, with a span of 15 bases between the germline ends. The CDR3 plus the reference TRBV30 and TRBJ1-5 genes for the other parts give the full variable domain: SQTIHQWPATLVQPVGSPLSLECTVEGTSNPNLYWYRQAAGRGLQLLFYSVGIGQISSEVPQNLSASRPQDRQFILSSKKLLLSDSGFYLCAWCSGKNQPQHFGDGTRLSIL.